The TCR beta chain under discussion was sequenced for a study of blood T cell repertoires in COVID-19. Germline V gene lookup returns CDR1 SGHTA and CDR2 FQGNSA. Between the trimmed V and J ends, which lost 5 bases and 3 bases, there was a span of 10 bases. The CDR3 is 14 amino acids. The data were produced by immunoSEQ multiplex PCR, yet TCRdb's version contains in-frame clones alone and is incomplete. Of some 190,000 clones listed, roughly three quarters are singletons. This clone has more than one count but fewer than ten. The V call is TRBV7-2, the J call TRBJ2-2; possibly TRBD2 for D (5 bases). Specimen: PBMCs or T cells enriched from blood (not recorded which). The clonotype originates from a man aged 55 to 70 who had been exposed to COVID-19. CDR3: CASSRTGDTGELFF. The CDR3 region has the DNA TGTGCCAGCAGCCGGACTGGAGACACCGGGGAGCTGTTTTTT.